Each of the 5 T cell receptor beta chains below was sequenced from the same sample in a study of human T cells and chemical hapten exposure. TCRdb ran MiXCR on the RACE reads and lists one entry per CDR3 protein. The sample has around 200,000 distinct CDR3 sequences, around 25% seen once; the top ten hold roughly 2.4%. Documented time point: patch test 3, about 24 weeks after DPC sensitization. Treatment in this sample: therapeutic diphenylcyclopropenone sensitization with weekly scalp DPC. The specimen comprised whole blood, sampled in connection with sensitization to the hapten diphenylcyclopropenone (DPC). The receptors derive from a middle-aged woman with alopecia areata. Some clones in this sample may be carry-over from other donors' samples.

This clonotype has only one observation. The V gene is TRBV28, the J gene TRBJ1-1; D not certain. This CDR3 is 12 amino acids long. Trimming cost V 2 bases and J 3 bases, with 4 bases left between them. The germline V gene encodes CDR1 MDHEN and CDR2 SYDVKM. The CDR3 sequence: CASSLLDTEAFF. CDR3 sequence (DNA): TGTGCCAGCAGTTTACTGGACACTGAAGCTTTCTTT.

The chain is built from TRBV29-1 and TRBJ2-1, with D perhaps given as TRBD1 or TRBD2 (5 bases each). This CDR3 is built from 15 residues. Germline values: CDR1 SQVTM, CDR2 ANQGSEA. The V end was cut by 3 bases, the J end by 3 bases, with 15 bases between. Here the CDR3 DNA reads TGCAGCGTTGAGGGGCGGCTAGCAATCTACAATGAGCAGTTCTTC. Translating gives CSVEGRLAIYNEQFF.

In the case of this clonotype: One junction end does not reproduce the germline sequence, and a read error may be involved. The CDR3: CASSQGRGTPYF. The CDR3 DNA reads TGTGCCAGCAGCCAAGGCAGAGGTACCCCGTACTTC. The chain carries TRBV3-1 and TRBJ2-5; no firm D call. Germline loops: CDR1 LGHDT, CDR2 YNNKEL (reference sequence). CDR3 length equals 12 residues.

The chain has TRBV5-1 and TRBJ1-2; 9 bases map to TRBD1. In germline, CDR1 is SGHRS, CDR2 YFSETQ. V gave up 4 bases and J gave up 1 base; unmatched junction bases: 11. CDR3 size: 17 residues. In nucleotides, the CDR3 is TGCGCCAGCAGCCCGTCGGGACAGGGAGGAGGTAACTATGGCTACACCTTC. Its translation: CASSPSGQGGGNYGYTF.

At least ten counts were recorded for this clonotype. This sequence joins TRBV7-2 and TRBJ2-1, with 10 nucleotides matching TRBD1. CDR1 and CDR2 (germline): SGHTA, FQGNSA. The CDR3 contains 17 residues. V was clipped by 5 bases and J by 1 base; unmatched bases: 8. The chain's CDR3 is CASSTRQGAGSYNEQFF. As DNA, the CDR3 is TGTGCCAGCAGCACCAGACAGGGGGCGGGATCCTACAATGAGCAGTTCTTC. Using reference TRBV7-2 and TRBJ2-1 for the parts outside the CDR3, the full variable domain is GAGVSQSPSNKVTEKGKDVELRCDPISGHTALYWYRQSLGQGLEFLIYFQGNSAPDKSGLPSDRFSAERTGGSVSTLTIQRTQQEDSAVYLCASSTRQGAGSYNEQFFGPGTRLTVL.